Listed below are T cell receptor beta chains from one sample, sequenced in a study of blood T cell repertoires in COVID-19. Sequencing was performed with immunoSEQ multiplex PCR; in TCRdb, only in-frame clones are kept and a portion is missing. The table records tens of thousands of clones, approximately 90% of them present only once. Specimen: peripheral blood. The source is a man aged 65-85 years with acute or convalescent COVID-19. Both conserved end residues are part of each CDR3. D genes are given only for firm matches. Not every row has a clone size; where given, it reads once, few, many or a size class.

CDR3: CASSQGDRDLPELFF
DNA: TGTGCCAGCAGCCAAGGGGACAGGGATCTTCCGGAGCTGTTTTTT
size: -
J: TRBJ2-2
D: TRBD1
V: TRBV4-2

CDR3: CASGRDRTNSPLHF
DNA: TGCGCCAGCGGGAGAGACAGGACTAATTCACCCCTCCACTTT
size: -
J: TRBJ1-6
D: -
V: TRBV5-1

CDR3: CASSVDSQAQFF
DNA: TGTGCCAGCAGCGTAGATTCACAGGCCCAGTTCTTC
size: -
J: TRBJ2-1
D: -
V: TRBV9

CDR3: CASSQDQGDRDRGYEQYF
DNA: TGTGCCAGCAGCCAAGATCAGGGGGACCGGGACAGGGGCTACGAGCAGTACTTC
size: once
J: TRBJ2-7
D: TRBD1
V: TRBV3-1/TRBV3-2

CDR3: CASSKSTEAFF
DNA: TGTGCCAGCTCTAAAAGCACTGAAGCTTTCTTT
size: -
J: TRBJ1-1
D: -
V: TRBV2

CDR3: CASSQGTSGGISYNEQFF
DNA: TGCGCCAGCAGCCAGGGGACTAGCGGGGGCATCTCCTACAATGAGCAGTTCTTC
size: once
J: TRBJ2-1
D: TRBD2
V: TRBV4-3

CDR3: CASSLAGGASYEQFF
DNA: TGTGCCAGCAGCCTTGCTGGGGGGGCTAGCTATGAGCAGTTCTTC
size: -
J: TRBJ2-1
D: -
V: TRBV3-1/TRBV3-2

CDR3: CASSLGQGIQETQYF
DNA: TGTGCCAGCAGCCTCGGACAGGGGATCCAAGAGACCCAGTACTTC
size: -
J: TRBJ2-5
D: TRBD1
V: TRBV7-9

CDR3: CASSIHLGQGDCTF
DNA: TGTGCCAGTAGTATACATTTGGGCCAGGGGGACTGCACCTTC
size: once
J: TRBJ1-2
D: TRBD1
V: TRBV19

CDR3: CASRSGQQKETQYF
DNA: TGTGCCAGCCGGTCAGGACAGCAGAAAGAGACCCAGTACTTC
size: -
J: TRBJ2-5
D: -
V: TRBV6-5

CDR3: CATGGAYEQYF
DNA: TGTGCCACCGGGGGGGCTTACGAGCAGTACTTC
size: -
J: TRBJ2-7
D: TRBD2
V: TRBV6-6

CDR3: CATSSRLAGGQNEQFF
DNA: TGTGCCACCAGCTCTAGACTAGCGGGGGGGCAAAATGAGCAGTTCTTC
size: few
J: TRBJ2-1
D: TRBD2
V: TRBV15

CDR3: CASSAGPNQPQHF
DNA: TGTGCCAGCAGCGCGGGACCGAATCAGCCCCAGCATTTT
size: -
J: TRBJ1-5
D: -
V: TRBV6-5

CDR3: CASSQDPGVNTEAFF
DNA: TGCGCCAGCAGCCAAGACCCGGGGGTGAACACTGAAGCTTTCTTT
size: -
J: TRBJ1-1
D: -
V: TRBV4-3

CDR3: CASSVEGGTDTQYF
DNA: TGTGCCAGCAGCGTAGAGGGAGGTACAGATACGCAGTATTTT
size: -
J: TRBJ2-3
D: -
V: TRBV9

CDR3: CAWTLGQVQETQYF
DNA: TGTGCCTGGACCCTGGGACAGGTCCAAGAGACCCAGTACTTC
size: -
J: TRBJ2-5
D: TRBD1
V: TRBV30

CDR3: CASIPGTGAYEQYF
DNA: TGTGCCAGCATACCCGGGACAGGGGCATACGAGCAGTACTTC
size: once
J: TRBJ2-7
D: TRBD1
V: TRBV7-6

CDR3: CASRQYSNQPQHF
DNA: TGTGCCAGCAGACAGTATAGCAATCAGCCCCAGCATTTT
size: -
J: TRBJ1-5
D: -
V: TRBV12-3/TRBV12-4

CDR3: CASSERRLAGGSGTDTQYF
DNA: TGTGCCAGCAGTGAGCGGCGACTAGCGGGGGGTTCGGGCACAGATACGCAGTATTTT
size: -
J: TRBJ2-3
D: TRBD2
V: TRBV2

CDR3: CASRKDRAVNSPLHF
DNA: TGTGCCAGCAGGAAGGACAGGGCGGTTAATTCACCCCTCCACTTT
size: -
J: TRBJ1-6
D: TRBD1
V: TRBV27

CDR3: CATSDSGQGAGEKLFF
DNA: TGTGCCACCAGTGATTCCGGACAGGGGGCAGGAGAAAAACTGTTTTTT
size: -
J: TRBJ1-4
D: TRBD1
V: TRBV24-1

CDR3: CASRPTSTDTQYF
DNA: TGTGCCAGCAGACCAACTAGTACAGATACGCAGTATTTT
size: -
J: TRBJ2-3
D: -
V: TRBV6-5

CDR3: CAWSGANYGYTF
DNA: TGTGCCTGGTCAGGGGCTAACTATGGCTACACCTTC
size: once
J: TRBJ1-2
D: -
V: TRBV30

CDR3: CATTDRGRSSYNSPLHF
DNA: TGTGCCACAACCGACAGGGGAAGGAGCTCCTATAATTCACCCCTCCACTTT
size: -
J: TRBJ1-6
D: TRBD1
V: TRBV19

CDR3: CASSIGGESSYEQYF
DNA: TGTGCCAGTAGTATAGGGGGGGAGAGCTCCTACGAGCAGTACTTC
size: -
J: TRBJ2-7
D: -
V: TRBV19

CDR3: CASSPRQVNQPQHF
DNA: TGTGCCAGTAGTCCACGACAGGTCAATCAGCCCCAGCATTTT
size: -
J: TRBJ1-5
D: -
V: TRBV19

CDR3: CASSFTDRPYGYGYTF
DNA: TGTGCCAGCAGCTTCACAGACAGGCCGTATGGGTATGGCTACACCTTC
size: many
J: TRBJ1-2
D: -
V: TRBV7-8

CDR3: CASSVAGRDYEQYF
DNA: TGTGCCAGCAGCGTAGCAGGCAGGGATTACGAGCAGTACTTC
size: -
J: TRBJ2-7
D: -
V: TRBV9

CDR3: CASSMRGVAGNTIYF
DNA: TGTGCCAGCTCCATGCGGGGGGTGGCTGGAAACACCATATATTTT
size: once
J: TRBJ1-3
D: -
V: TRBV11-2

CDR3: CASSERNRLLDKETQYF
DNA: TGTGCCAGCAGTGAAAGGAACCGTCTATTGGACAAAGAGACCCAGTACTTC
size: -
J: TRBJ2-5
D: -
V: TRBV6-1

CDR3: CASSLRGETQYF
DNA: TGCGCCAGCAGCTTGAGGGGAGAGACCCAGTACTTC
size: few
J: TRBJ2-5
D: -
V: TRBV5-1

CDR3: CASSQESRTLQETQYF
DNA: TGCGCCAGCAGCCAAGAAAGTAGGACTCTACAAGAGACCCAGTACTTC
size: once
J: TRBJ2-5
D: -
V: TRBV4-1

CDR3: CASSYGGTVSYGYTF
DNA: TGTGCCAGCAGTTACGGTGGGACTGTTTCCTATGGCTACACCTTC
size: -
J: TRBJ1-2
D: -
V: TRBV6-2/TRBV6-3

CDR3: CASSIEGGRRQKTEAFF
DNA: TGTGCCAGTAGTATAGAAGGGGGCCGTAGGCAGAAGACTGAAGCTTTCTTT
size: -
J: TRBJ1-1
D: TRBD1
V: TRBV19

CDR3: CASSYSTGSGYTF
DNA: TGTGCCAGCAGTTACTCCACAGGTAGTGGCTACACCTTC
size: -
J: TRBJ1-2
D: -
V: TRBV27

CDR3: CAASGGGIVGELFF
DNA: TGTGCCGCGAGCGGGGGGGGAATCGTCGGGGAGCTGTTTTTT
size: -
J: TRBJ2-2
D: TRBD2
V: TRBV30

CDR3: CASSIGTPGETQYF
DNA: TGCGCCAGCAGCATAGGGACTCCGGGGGAGACCCAGTACTTC
size: -
J: TRBJ2-5
D: -
V: TRBV5-1

CDR3: CASSMGRQASEQYF
DNA: TGTGCCAGTAGTATGGGAAGACAGGCCTCCGAGCAGTACTTC
size: -
J: TRBJ2-7
D: -
V: TRBV19

CDR3: CASSLARDPRGTGELFF
DNA: TGTGCCAGCAGCTTAGCGCGGGACCCCCGGGGCACCGGGGAGCTGTTTTTT
size: -
J: TRBJ2-2
D: -
V: TRBV7-6

CDR3: CASSLGDTDNEKLFF
DNA: TGTGCCAGCAGCTTGGGGGACACTGATAATGAAAAACTGTTTTTT
size: -
J: TRBJ1-4
D: -
V: TRBV5-8

CDR3: CASSSGQGGVQPQHF
DNA: TGTGCCAGCAGCTCAGGACAGGGGGGGGTTCAGCCCCAGCATTTT
size: -
J: TRBJ1-5
D: TRBD1
V: TRBV7-2

CDR3: CATSRESPGQSYEQYF
DNA: TGTGCCACCAGCAGAGAGTCCCCTGGACAGTCCTACGAGCAGTACTTC
size: -
J: TRBJ2-7
D: -
V: TRBV15

CDR3: CASSQDREFSYEQYF
DNA: TGCGCCAGCAGCCAAGATCGGGAGTTCTCCTACGAGCAGTACTTC
size: -
J: TRBJ2-7
D: -
V: TRBV4-3

CDR3: CASSPVTGSGNTIYF
DNA: TGTGCCAGCTCACCAGTGACAGGCTCTGGAAACACCATATATTTT
size: -
J: TRBJ1-3
D: -
V: TRBV18

CDR3: CAISGGWDRRQETQYF
DNA: TGTGCCATCAGTGGGGGATGGGACAGGAGACAAGAGACCCAGTACTTC
size: -
J: TRBJ2-5
D: TRBD1
V: TRBV10-3

CDR3: CASSYSMARLQAFF
DNA: TGTGCCAGCAGTTACTCGATGGCGAGGCTGCAGGCTTTCTTT
size: -
J: TRBJ1-1
D: -
V: TRBV6-2/TRBV6-3

CDR3: CASSSSPYNEQFF
DNA: TGTGCCAGCAGCTCTAGTCCTTACAATGAGCAGTTCTTC
size: -
J: TRBJ2-1
D: -
V: TRBV9

CDR3: CASSILGGSSYEQYF
DNA: TGTGCCAGTAGTATTTTAGGGGGATCCTCCTACGAGCAGTACTTC
size: -
J: TRBJ2-7
D: -
V: TRBV19

CDR3: CASSSHGGRRTEAFF
DNA: TGTGCCAGCAGTTCGCACGGGGGGCGACGAACTGAAGCTTTCTTT
size: -
J: TRBJ1-1
D: -
V: TRBV28

CDR3: CASSDRGRADTQYF
DNA: TGTGCCAGTAGCGACAGGGGAAGGGCAGATACGCAGTATTTT
size: -
J: TRBJ2-3
D: TRBD1
V: TRBV19

CDR3: CASSTNRGLYYGYTF
DNA: TGTGCCAGCTCTACGAACAGGGGGTTGTACTATGGCTACACCTTC
size: once
J: TRBJ1-2
D: -
V: TRBV21-1

CDR3: CASSLATLNTEAFF
DNA: TGCGCCAGCAGCTTGGCGACTTTGAACACTGAAGCTTTCTTT
size: once
J: TRBJ1-1
D: -
V: TRBV5-1

CDR3: CASSHRGNQPQHF
DNA: TGTGCCAGCAGTCACAGGGGCAATCAGCCCCAGCATTTT
size: -
J: TRBJ1-5
D: -
V: TRBV3-1/TRBV3-2

CDR3: CASSKEGYRPLYGYTF
DNA: TGTGCCAGCAGCAAAGAGGGATACAGACCACTATATGGCTACACCTTC
size: -
J: TRBJ1-2
D: -
V: TRBV5-4

CDR3: CASSPPGLSNTEAFF
DNA: TGTGCCAGCAGCCCTCCGGGACTCTCGAACACTGAAGCTTTCTTT
size: -
J: TRBJ1-1
D: -
V: TRBV27